The T cell receptor (beta chain) described here comes from a study of blood T cell repertoires in COVID-19 (dated by TCRdb to 2018 to 2021). Describing the broader study: The collaborator samples originated in the United States, Italy and Spain and spanned the acute and convalescent phases of COVID-19. The prospective study material was composed of cDNA or gDNA derived from T cells, B-cell-depleted T cells, or PBMCs. Deeply sampled blood TCRbeta repertoires from subjects exposed to, actively infected with, or recovered from COVID-19 were included in the dataset. The repertoires were made available in a free public database intended to serve as a resource for research on the immune response to SARS-CoV-2. The samples were drawn from the first 160 participants of the ongoing ImmuneRACE study and from about 1,200 subjects provided by 6 global collaborators. Sample metadata almost always included a de-identified subject ID, COVID-19 status, age in years and sex. Where HLA class I and class II types were available, the types were taken from metadata supplied by the sample provider, not from assay-based typing.

In regard to this clone: There is no known antigen for this receptor. No base qualities exist here, and no much larger clone lies one base off it.

CDR1 is given as MNHNS and CDR2 as SASEGT, both from the germline V gene. The CDR3, cysteine through phenylalanine, is 15 amino acids long. CDR3 DNA only is kept here, 45 bases in frame from base 1. Germline trimming: 3 bases from V, 5 bases from J; junction bases outside gene matches: 7. Each collaborating institution followed its own protocols to collect whole blood in K2EDTA tubes. For TCRbeta analysis, collaborators shipped samples as frozen whole blood, isolated PBMCs, or DNA extracted from either of those sample types. TCRbeta CDR3 regions were amplified from genomic DNA by means of the immunoSEQ Assay, a bias-controlled multiplex PCR. From the authors' description of their analysis: The number of nucleated cells in each sample was estimated by amplification of reference gene primers within the assay. To quantify the absolute abundance of each unique TCRbeta CDR3 rearrangement, sequence reads were collapsed and filtered. For each sample, productive Simpson clonality was calculated as the square root of Simpson's diversity index across productive rearrangements. Entries here come from immuneACCESS through TCRdb and include only in-frame sequences with V and J called. Some clones fail to appear in such tables; in the studies checked, an unresolved V gene covers under half of the shortfall, and the cause of the remainder is unknown. That table gives V, J and clone size, and the DNA gave D and trimming. The sample has more than 250,000 clones on record, 88% of them singletons. The top ten constitute over 0.55% of the sample.

The paper as a whole reports these results and caveats: The quantity of clinical and demographic metadata differed by source and by participant and was supplied without curation.

Sequencing used peripheral blood. The chain is made from TRBV6-1 and TRBJ1-5; the central 7 bases match TRBD1. The TCR comes from a human donor in a cohort sampled during active COVID-19. The CDR3 region: CASSDGTAHYQPQHF. DNA sequence: TGTGCCAGCAGTGATGGGACAGCGCATTATCAGCCCCAGCATTTT.